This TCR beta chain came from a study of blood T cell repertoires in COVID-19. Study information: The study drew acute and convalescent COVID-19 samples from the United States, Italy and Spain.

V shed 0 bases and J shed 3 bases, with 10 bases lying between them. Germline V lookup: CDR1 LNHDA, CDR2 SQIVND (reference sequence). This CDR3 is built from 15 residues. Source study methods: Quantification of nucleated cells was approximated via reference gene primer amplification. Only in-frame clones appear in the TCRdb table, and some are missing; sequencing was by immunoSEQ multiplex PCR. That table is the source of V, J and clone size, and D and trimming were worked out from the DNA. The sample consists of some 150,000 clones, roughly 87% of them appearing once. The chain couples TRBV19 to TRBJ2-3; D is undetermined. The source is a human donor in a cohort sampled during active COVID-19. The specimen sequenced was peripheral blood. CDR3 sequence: CASSIDGVLTDTQYF. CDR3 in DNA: TGTGCCAGTAGTATAGATGGAGTATTGACAGATACGCAGTATTTT.